This T cell receptor beta chain appears in the sequencing data of a study of lymphopenia after photon versus proton radiotherapy. Overall study findings and caveats: Survival link was tested only in deceased patients; proton benefit remains a possibility. In patients who died, overall survival fell as post-nadir TCR diversity dropped more. Post-nadir diversity loss with photons came from oligoclonal expansion, particularly CD8+ Temra cells.

As concerns this clone: Antigen: not known.

Only in-frame clones appear in the TCRdb table, and some are missing; sequencing was by immunoSEQ multiplex PCR. The table has about 160,000 clones, 88% seen once. Germline assignment: CDR1 KGHSH and CDR2 LQKENI. V trimming: 3 bases; J trimming: 2 bases; junction bases outside the gene matches: 4. The CDR3 runs to 15 residues. Source: peripheral blood, taken from a patient treated with photon-based radiotherapy. The chain joins TRBV18 to TRBJ1-1, with 9 nucleotides matching TRBD1. The receptor's source is a man between 50 and 59 years old with gastric cancer. The chain's CDR3 is CASSPVQGANTEAFF. CDR3 bases: TGTGCCAGCTCACCCGTACAGGGGGCTAACACTGAAGCTTTCTTT.